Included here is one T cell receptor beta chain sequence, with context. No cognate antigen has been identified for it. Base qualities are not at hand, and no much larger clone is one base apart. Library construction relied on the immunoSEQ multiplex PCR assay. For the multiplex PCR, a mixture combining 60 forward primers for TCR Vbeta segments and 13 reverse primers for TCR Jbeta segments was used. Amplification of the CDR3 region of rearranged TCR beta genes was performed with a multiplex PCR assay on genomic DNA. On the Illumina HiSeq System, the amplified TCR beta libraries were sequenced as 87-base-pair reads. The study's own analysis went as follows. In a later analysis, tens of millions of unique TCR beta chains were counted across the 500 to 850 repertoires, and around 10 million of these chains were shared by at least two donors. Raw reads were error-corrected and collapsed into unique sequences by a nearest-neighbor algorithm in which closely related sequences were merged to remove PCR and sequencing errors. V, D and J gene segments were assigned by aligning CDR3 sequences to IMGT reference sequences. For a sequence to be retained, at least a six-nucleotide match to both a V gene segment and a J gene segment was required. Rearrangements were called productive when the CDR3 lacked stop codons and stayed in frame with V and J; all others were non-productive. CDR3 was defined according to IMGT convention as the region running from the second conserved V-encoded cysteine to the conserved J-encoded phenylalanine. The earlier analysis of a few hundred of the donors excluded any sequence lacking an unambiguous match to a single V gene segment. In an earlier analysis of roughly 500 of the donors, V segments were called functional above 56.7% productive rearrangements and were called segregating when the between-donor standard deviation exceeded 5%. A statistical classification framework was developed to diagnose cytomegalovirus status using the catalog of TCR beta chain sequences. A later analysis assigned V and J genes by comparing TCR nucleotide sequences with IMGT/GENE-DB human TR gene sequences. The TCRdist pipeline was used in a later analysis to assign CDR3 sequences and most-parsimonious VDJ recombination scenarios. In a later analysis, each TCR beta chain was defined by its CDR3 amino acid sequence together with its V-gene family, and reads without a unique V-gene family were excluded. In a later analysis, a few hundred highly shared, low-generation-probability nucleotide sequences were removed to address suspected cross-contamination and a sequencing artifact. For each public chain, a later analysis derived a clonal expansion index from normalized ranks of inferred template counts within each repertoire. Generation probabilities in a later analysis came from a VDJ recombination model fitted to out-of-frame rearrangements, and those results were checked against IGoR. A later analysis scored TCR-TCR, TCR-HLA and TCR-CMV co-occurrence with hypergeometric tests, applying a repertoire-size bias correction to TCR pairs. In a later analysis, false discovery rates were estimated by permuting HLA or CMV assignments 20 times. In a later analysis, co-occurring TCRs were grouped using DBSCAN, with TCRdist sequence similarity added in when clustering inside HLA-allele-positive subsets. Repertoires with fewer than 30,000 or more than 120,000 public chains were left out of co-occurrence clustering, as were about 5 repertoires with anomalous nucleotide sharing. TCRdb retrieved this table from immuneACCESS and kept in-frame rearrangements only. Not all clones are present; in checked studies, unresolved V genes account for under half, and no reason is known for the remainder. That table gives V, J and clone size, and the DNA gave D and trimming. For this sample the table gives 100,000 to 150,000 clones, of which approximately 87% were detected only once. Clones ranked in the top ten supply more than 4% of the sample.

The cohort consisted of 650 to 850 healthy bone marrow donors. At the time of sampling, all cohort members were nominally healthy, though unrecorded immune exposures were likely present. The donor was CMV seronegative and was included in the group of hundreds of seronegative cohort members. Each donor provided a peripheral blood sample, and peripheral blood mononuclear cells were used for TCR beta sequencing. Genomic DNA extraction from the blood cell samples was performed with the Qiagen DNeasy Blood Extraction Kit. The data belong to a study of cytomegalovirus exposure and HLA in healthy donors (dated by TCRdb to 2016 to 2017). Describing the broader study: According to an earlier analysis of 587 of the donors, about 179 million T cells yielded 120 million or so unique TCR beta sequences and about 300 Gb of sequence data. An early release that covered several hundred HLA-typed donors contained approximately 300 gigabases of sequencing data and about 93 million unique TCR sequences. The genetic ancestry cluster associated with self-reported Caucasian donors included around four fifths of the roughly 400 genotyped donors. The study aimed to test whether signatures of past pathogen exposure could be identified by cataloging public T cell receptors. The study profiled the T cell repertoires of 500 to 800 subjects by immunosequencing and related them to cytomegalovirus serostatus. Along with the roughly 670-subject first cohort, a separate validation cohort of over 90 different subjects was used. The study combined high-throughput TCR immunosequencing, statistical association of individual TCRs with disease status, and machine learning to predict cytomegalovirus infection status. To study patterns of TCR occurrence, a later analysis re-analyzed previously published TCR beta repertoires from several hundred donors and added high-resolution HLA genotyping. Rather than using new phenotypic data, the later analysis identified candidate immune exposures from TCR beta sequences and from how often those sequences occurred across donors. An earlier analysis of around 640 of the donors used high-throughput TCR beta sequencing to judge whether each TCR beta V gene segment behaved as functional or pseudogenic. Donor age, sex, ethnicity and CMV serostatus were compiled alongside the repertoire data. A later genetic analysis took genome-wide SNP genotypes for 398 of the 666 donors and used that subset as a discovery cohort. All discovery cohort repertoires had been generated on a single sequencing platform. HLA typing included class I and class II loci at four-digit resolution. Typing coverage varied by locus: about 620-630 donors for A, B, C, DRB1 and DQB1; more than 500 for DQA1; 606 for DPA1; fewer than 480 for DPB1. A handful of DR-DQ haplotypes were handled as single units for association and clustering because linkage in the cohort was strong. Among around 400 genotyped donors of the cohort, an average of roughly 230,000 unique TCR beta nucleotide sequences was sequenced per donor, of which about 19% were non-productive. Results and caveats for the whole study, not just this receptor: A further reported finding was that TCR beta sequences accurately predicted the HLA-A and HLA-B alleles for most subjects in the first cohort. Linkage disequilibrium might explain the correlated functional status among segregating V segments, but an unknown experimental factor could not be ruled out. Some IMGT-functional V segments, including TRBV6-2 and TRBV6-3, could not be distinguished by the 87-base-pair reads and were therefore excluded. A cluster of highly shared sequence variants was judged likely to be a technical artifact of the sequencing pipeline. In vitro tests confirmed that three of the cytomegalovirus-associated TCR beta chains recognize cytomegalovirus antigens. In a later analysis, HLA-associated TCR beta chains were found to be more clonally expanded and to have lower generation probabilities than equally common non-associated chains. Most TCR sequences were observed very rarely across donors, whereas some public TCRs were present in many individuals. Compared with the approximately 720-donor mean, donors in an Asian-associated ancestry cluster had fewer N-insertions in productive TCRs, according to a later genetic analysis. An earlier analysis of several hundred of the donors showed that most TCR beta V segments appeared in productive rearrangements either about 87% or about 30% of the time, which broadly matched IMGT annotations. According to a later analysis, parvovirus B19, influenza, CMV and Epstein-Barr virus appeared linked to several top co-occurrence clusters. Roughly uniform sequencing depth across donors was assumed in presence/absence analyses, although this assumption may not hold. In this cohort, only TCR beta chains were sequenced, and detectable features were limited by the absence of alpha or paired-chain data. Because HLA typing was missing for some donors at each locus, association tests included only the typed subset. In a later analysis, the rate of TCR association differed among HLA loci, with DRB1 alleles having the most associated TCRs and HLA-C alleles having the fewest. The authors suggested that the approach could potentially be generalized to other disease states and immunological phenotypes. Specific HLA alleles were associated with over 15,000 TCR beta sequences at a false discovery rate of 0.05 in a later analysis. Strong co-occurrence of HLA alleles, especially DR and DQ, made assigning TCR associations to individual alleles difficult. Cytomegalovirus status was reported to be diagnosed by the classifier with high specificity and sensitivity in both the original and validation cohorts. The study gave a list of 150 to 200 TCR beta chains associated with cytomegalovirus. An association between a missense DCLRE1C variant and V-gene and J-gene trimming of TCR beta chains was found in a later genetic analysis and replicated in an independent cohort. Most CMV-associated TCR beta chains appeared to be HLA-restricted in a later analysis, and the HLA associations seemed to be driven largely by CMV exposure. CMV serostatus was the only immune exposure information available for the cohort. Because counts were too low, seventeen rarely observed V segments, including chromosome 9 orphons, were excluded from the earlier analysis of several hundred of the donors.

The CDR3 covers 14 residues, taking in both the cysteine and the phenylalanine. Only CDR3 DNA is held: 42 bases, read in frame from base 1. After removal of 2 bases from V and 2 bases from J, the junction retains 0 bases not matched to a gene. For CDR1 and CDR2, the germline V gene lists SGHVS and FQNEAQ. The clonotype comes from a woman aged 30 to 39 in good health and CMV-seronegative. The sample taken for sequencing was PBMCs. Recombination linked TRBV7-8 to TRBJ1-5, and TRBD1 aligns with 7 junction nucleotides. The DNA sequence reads TGTGCCAGCAGCTTAACAGGGGGCAATCAGCCCCAGCATTTT. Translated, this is CASSLTGGNQPQHF.